Sequencing of this T cell receptor beta chain was carried out in a study of T cell changes during pregnancy in multiple sclerosis. Only in-frame clones appear in the TCRdb table, and some are missing; sequencing was by immunoSEQ multiplex PCR. The data hold more than 80,000 clones, with 85% to 95% observed a single time. This CDR3 has 15 residues. Germline CDR1 reads MGHRA; CDR2 reads YSYEKL. V was cut by 1 base and J by 1 base, with 10 bases left in between. Sequencing was performed on peripheral blood, taken after pregnancy. The origin of this receptor is a female donor with multiple sclerosis, enrolled in a pregnancy study. The rearrangement joins TRBV4-1 to TRBJ1-1, with D possibly matching TRBD1 (5 bases). In nucleotides, the CDR3 is TGCGCCAGCAGCCAAGTAGCGGGGGGGAACACTGAAGCTTTCTTT. This gives the protein CASSQVAGGNTEAFF.